These 26 T cell receptor beta chains originate from one sample sequenced in a study of T cells in Graves' hyperthyroidism and ophthalmopathy. Amplified TCR beta CDR3 regions derived from RNA transcripts. Researchers ran a first-round RT-PCR on the TCR CDR3 using the HTBI primer set. TCRdb re-analysed the multiplex PCR reads in MiXCR, keeping a single row per CDR3 protein. This sample carries 500,000 to 800,000 distinct CDR3 sequences, about 15% of them seen once, and the ten largest clones take approximately 13%. The sequenced material came from blood. These receptors were collected from a woman in her 50s with Graves' ophthalmopathy.

The chain couples TRBV7-9 to TRBJ1-4; weak D call: TRBD1 (6 bases). V lost 3 bases and J 5 bases, leaving 13 bases between the germline ends. The CDR3 contains 15 residues. Germline values: CDR1 SEHNR, CDR2 FQNEAQ (reference sequence). The CDR3 spells CASSFERGRNEKLFF. CDR3 DNA sequence: TGTGCCAGCAGCTTCGAGAGGGGGAGGAATGAAAAACTGTTTTTT.

This clonotype was seen repeatedly, ten times or more. The CDR3 region is CASLSTGHYNEQFF. The CDR3 DNA is TGTGCCAGCTTAAGCACAGGACACTACAATGAGCAGTTCTTC. The chain combines TRBV11-2 with TRBJ2-1, with D possibly matching TRBD1 (5 bases). V was cut by 8 bases and J by 3 bases, with 14 bases left in between. Germline V gives CDR1 SGHAT, CDR2 FQNNGV. CDR3 length equals 14 residues.

This clonotype was counted ten times or more. A junction end diverges from the germline sequence, so it may reflect a read error. The gene calls are TRBV28 and TRBJ2-5; TRBD1 aligns across 9 bases. The germline CDR1 and CDR2 sequences are MDHEN and SYDVKM. CDR3 length equals 14 residues. The CDR3: CAGSRDREGETQYF. CDR3 in DNA: TGTGCCGGCAGCCGGGACAGGGAGGGGGAGACCCAGTACTTC.

This sequence joins TRBV20-1 and TRBJ2-7, with 16 nucleotides matching TRBD2. With V trimmed by 4 bases and J by 3 bases, 3 bases remained unmatched. Germline V gives CDR1 DFQATT, CDR2 SNEGSKA (reference sequence). The CDR3 has 15 amino acids. The CDR3 nucleotides read TGCAGTGCTAAGGGACTAGCGGGAGGGAACTACGAGCAGTACTTC. This sequence encodes CSAKGLAGGNYEQYF.

This clonotype came up a few times. The rearrangement joins TRBV7-9 to TRBJ2-2; 13 positions agree with TRBD2. The CDR3 is 21 residues long. Germline V gene lookup returns CDR1 SEHNR and CDR2 FQNEAQ (reference sequence). Trimming removed 5 bases from V and 6 bases from J; junction bases left unmatched: 21. The CDR3 DNA sequence: TGTGCCAGCAGCCGGCCTACACCGGGACTAGCGGGAAGAGGGTATTCCGGGGAGCTGTTTTTT. Amino acids: CASSRPTPGLAGRGYSGELFF.

This chain uses TRBV9 with TRBJ2-7; 10 bases line up with TRBD2. Germline V lookup: CDR1 SGDLS, CDR2 YYNGEE. Trimming removed 0 bases from V and 2 bases from J; junction bases left unmatched: 5. The CDR3 totals 16 residues. DNA for the CDR3: TGTGCCAGCAGCGTAGGTGGACTAGCGGTCACCTACGAGCAGTACTTC. This codes for CASSVGGLAVTYEQYF. Together with reference TRBV9 and TRBJ2-7, the CDR3 gives the full variable domain: DSGVTQTPKHLITATGQRVTLRCSPRSGDLSVYWYQQSLDQGLQFLIQYYNGEERAKGNILERFSAQQFPDLHSELNLSSLELGDSALYFCASSVGGLAVTYEQYFGPGTRLTVT.

At least ten counts were recorded for this clonotype. J is TRBJ2-3 and V is TRBV12-3 or TRBV12-4; 8 positions match TRBD1. Trimming at V came to 3 bases and at J to 1 base, leaving 6 bases not matched to a gene. The CDR3 has 16 residues. CDR3 sequence (DNA): TGTGCCAGCAGTTTGGGCAGGGGGCATGGCACAGATACGCAGTATTTT. Its translation: CASSLGRGHGTDTQYF.

The chain uses TRBV19 and TRBJ2-7; weak D call: TRBD2 (7 bases). The CDR3 contains 14 residues. Trimming pared 6 bases from V and 1 base from J, leaving 13 bases between. Germline CDR1 and CDR2: LNHDA and SQIVND (reference sequence). The CDR3 sequence: CASSRRGGSYEQYF. The CDR3 nucleotides are TGTGCCAGTAGCCGCAGGGGAGGGTCCTACGAGCAGTACTTC.

This clonotype was observed a few times. The chain uses TRBV5-1 and TRBJ2-6, with D maybe TRBD1 (6 bases). Germline values: CDR1 SGHRS, CDR2 YFSETQ. The CDR3 contains 15 residues. Trimming shortened V by 4 bases and J by 0 bases, and 8 bases separated the two germline ends. The CDR3 sequence: CASSTRGSGANVLTF. The CDR3 region has the DNA TGCGCCAGCAGCACCAGGGGCTCTGGGGCCAACGTCCTGACTTTC.

This clonotype was counted many times. The chain employs TRBV3-1 and TRBJ1-2; 7 nucleotides align to TRBD1. In germline, CDR1 is LGHDT, CDR2 YNNKEL (reference sequence). The V segment lost 3 bases and the J segment 6 bases; nucleotides outside the gene matches: 7. This CDR3 is built from 14 residues. The CDR3 nucleotides read TGTGCCAGCAGCCACACAGGGGCACAGAATGGCTACACCTTC. This translates into CASSHTGAQNGYTF.

This clonotype was seen repeatedly, ten times or more. This chain connects TRBV30 to TRBJ1-5, with D unclear. The germline gives CDR1 GTSNPN, CDR2 SVGIG (reference sequence). The CDR3 spans 13 residues. V lost 1 base to trimming and J lost 5 bases, with 9 bases between them. CDR3 sequence: CAWSGFADQPQHF. The CDR3 DNA is TGTGCCTGGAGTGGTTTTGCGGATCAGCCCCAGCATTTT.

This clonotype came up many times. The genes are TRBV6-5 and TRBJ2-2, with unresolved D. Germline assignment: CDR1 MNHEY and CDR2 SVGAGI. The V gene lost 2 bases and the J gene lost 8 bases, with 21 bases spanning the gap. The CDR3 sequence is 17 residues long. Written as DNA, the CDR3 is TGTGCCAGCAGTTACAACCTCCCGTCCATATCGGCAGGGGAGCTGTTTTTT. Protein sequence: CASSYNLPSISAGELFF.

The CDR3 reads CASRPAGGGGGYTF. The CDR3 DNA is TGTGCCAGCAGACCAGCAGGAGGAGGGGGTGGCTACACCTTC. V usage is TRBV7-2 and J usage is TRBJ1-2; the D gene is possibly TRBD1 (6 bases). Trimming stripped 6 bases from V and 7 bases from J, with 18 bases between. The CDR3 runs 14 residues. Per the germline V gene, CDR1 is SGHTA and CDR2 is FQGNSA.

This clonotype was observed at least ten times. Written as DNA, the CDR3 is TGCAGTGCTAGAGACTACCTAGGTTCCAATGAGCAGTTCTTC. Its protein is CSARDYLGSNEQFF. The chain combines TRBV20-1 with TRBJ2-1; D unresolved. Germline CDR1 DFQATT, CDR2 SNEGSKA (reference sequence). Between the trimmed V and J ends, which lost 0 bases and 6 bases, there was a span of 12 bases. There are 14 residues in the CDR3.

This clonotype was counted many times. The chain joins TRBV20-1 to TRBJ2-3, with D unclear. The CDR3 covers 16 residues. Trimming stripped 3 bases from V and 2 bases from J, with 18 bases between. CDR1 and CDR2 from the germline V gene are DFQATT and SNEGSKA (reference sequence). CDR3 in DNA: TGCAGTGCTAGTTTTTTTCCCGGCAAAACCACAGATACGCAGTATTTT. Its translation: CSASFFPGKTTDTQYF.

The rearrangement links TRBV12-3 or TRBV12-4 to TRBJ2-1; D uncertain. The CDR3 totals 12 residues. The ends were cut back, 3 bases at V and 8 bases at J, with 8 bases in the middle. CDR3 amino acids: CASSFFGHEQFF. The DNA of the CDR3 is TGTGCCAGCAGTTTTTTTGGGCATGAGCAGTTCTTC.

This clonotype was observed many times. This chain links TRBV24-1 with TRBJ2-1; 8 positions agree with TRBD1. This CDR3 is 15 amino acids long. Germline-derived CDR1 and CDR2 are KGHDR and SFDVKD. V was pared by 3 bases and J by 4 bases, with 4 bases of the junction left unmatched. The CDR3 loop is CATSDPDRAYNEQFF. CDR3 DNA: TGTGCCACCAGTGATCCGGACAGGGCTTACAATGAGCAGTTCTTC.

This rearrangement joins TRBV27 to TRBJ1-5; 11 bases line up with TRBD1. Unmatched junction bases numbered 4, after V lost 6 bases and J lost 9 bases. The germline V gene has CDR1 MNHEY and CDR2 SMNVEV (reference sequence). The CDR3 is made up of 13 amino acids. The chain's CDR3 is CASRGQGVSPQHF. In DNA form, the CDR3 reads TGTGCCAGCAGGGGACAGGGGGTCTCGCCCCAGCATTTT.

In this sample, this clonotype turned up a few times. The chain uses TRBV2 and TRBJ2-7; possible D gene TRBD1, 5 bases. The V end was cut by 8 bases, the J end by 4 bases, with 15 bases between. The CDR3 loop spans 13 amino acids. The germline V gene encodes CDR1 SNHLY and CDR2 FYNNEI. The chain's CDR3 is CASARQLLYEQYF. The CDR3 nucleotides read TGTGCCAGCGCCCGACAGCTCTTATACGAGCAGTACTTC.

This clonotype was counted between two and nine times. The chain links TRBV12-3 or TRBV12-4 to TRBJ1-4; tentatively, D is TRBD1 (5 bases). The CDR3 has 15 amino acids. Trimming took 9 bases from V and 8 from J, leaving 22 bases between them. The CDR3 nucleotides read TGTGCCAGTTCAAACCGCCCCGGGGGGGGGGAAAAACTGTTTTTT. It translates to CASSNRPGGGEKLFF.

V is TRBV9 and J is TRBJ2-7; D tentatively fits TRBD1 or TRBD2 (5 bases each). Trimming pared 0 bases from V and 3 bases from J, leaving 10 bases between. Germline assignment: CDR1 SGDLS and CDR2 YYNGEE. This CDR3 has 14 amino acids. The CDR3 DNA follows: TGTGCCAGCAGCGTAGAGGGACCCAGCTACGAGCAGTACTTC. It translates to CASSVEGPSYEQYF.

A note on this clonotype: The germline gene is not matched at one end of the junction; a read error may be the cause. The rearrangement uses TRBV12-3 or TRBV12-4 and TRBJ2-1; TRBD2 matches at 7 bases. This CDR3 is 16 amino acids long. The CDR3 loop reads CASRSGLEDLYDEQFF. The CDR3 nucleotides read TGTGCCAGCAGGTCTGGACTAGAGGATCTCTACGATGAGCAGTTCTTC.

This clonotype was observed a few times. The rearrangement joins TRBV28 to TRBJ1-5; D is undetermined. Looked up from germline, CDR1 is MDHEN and CDR2 is SYDVKM. V lost 6 bases, J lost 7 bases, and 16 bases lay in between. The CDR3 spans 14 residues. DNA of the CDR3: TGTGCCAGCAGGGATCCAAGAGTCCCCCAGCCCCAGCATTTT. Translation: CASRDPRVPQPQHF.

Many counts were recorded for this clonotype. The chain has TRBV6-2 or TRBV6-3 and TRBJ2-3, with a possible D match to TRBD2 (6 bases). Germline V lookup: CDR1 MNHEY, CDR2 SVGEGT. CDR3 size: 14 residues. Trimming pared 0 bases from V and 7 bases from J, leaving 11 bases between. In DNA form, the CDR3 reads TGTGCCAGCAGTTACTCGCAGGGAGGCTATACGCAGTATTTT. Its protein product is CASSYSQGGYTQYF.

This clonotype has just a few counts. The rearrangement links TRBV11-3 to TRBJ2-1, with 7 bases that match TRBD1. This CDR3 has 16 residues. In germline, CDR1 is SGHNT, CDR2 YENEEA. Trimming at V came to 0 bases and at J to 0 bases, leaving 2 bases not matched to a gene. Written as DNA, the CDR3 is TGTGCCAGCAGCTTAGATGGACAGGTCTCCTACAATGAGCAGTTCTTC. It translates to CASSLDGQVSYNEQFF.

This clonotype was recorded many times. V gene TRBV29-1 combines with J gene TRBJ2-5; the D gene is possibly TRBD1 (6 bases). Trimming removed 5 bases from V and 0 bases from J, with 10 bases in between. The CDR3 has 13 amino acids. The V gene's germline CDR1 is SQVTM and CDR2 ANQGSEA. CDR3 region: CSVSYRDQETQYF. The CDR3 nucleotides are TGCAGCGTTTCATACAGGGACCAAGAGACCCAGTACTTC.